This T cell receptor beta chain was found in a study of blood T cell repertoires in COVID-19. Study summary: Sample material is recorded as cDNA or gDNA derived from T cells, B-cell-depleted T cells, or PBMCs.

Original data processing: Reference gene primers were amplified, and this amplification served to estimate nucleated cell counts. Repertoires were generated with immunoSEQ multiplex PCR, while TCRdb's copy carries only in-frame clones and drops some. V and J calls plus clone size are reproduced from that table; the DNA served to infer D and trimming. Of fewer than 400,000 clones detected, approximately 88% appear once; the ten largest clones hold about 9.8%. V shed 4 bases and J 4 bases; nucleotides not matched to a gene: 6. Germline V CDR1 and CDR2: SGDLS, YYNGEE. This CDR3 is built from 15 residues. Enrollees, about 18 to 89 years old, lived in about two dozen US areas.

The specimen sequenced was PBMCs or T cells enriched from blood (not recorded which). The receptor was derived from a woman under 30 who had recovered from COVID-19. The rearrangement uses TRBV9 and TRBJ2-3; 10 nucleotides agree with TRBD2. The CDR3 nucleotides are TGTGCCAGCAGCCCTAGCGGGAGCGGGGCAGATACGCAGTATTTT. Its translation is CASSPSGSGADTQYF.